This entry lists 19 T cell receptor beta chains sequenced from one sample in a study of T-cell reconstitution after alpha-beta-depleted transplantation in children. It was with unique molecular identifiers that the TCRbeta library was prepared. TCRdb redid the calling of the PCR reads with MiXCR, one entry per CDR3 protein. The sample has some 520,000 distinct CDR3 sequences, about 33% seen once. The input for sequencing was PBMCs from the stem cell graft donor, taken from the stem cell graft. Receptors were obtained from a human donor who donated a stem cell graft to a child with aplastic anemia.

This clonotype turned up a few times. CDR3 region: CSARGQGNTEAFF. CDR3 DNA sequence: TGCAGCGCAAGGGGACAGGGGAACACTGAAGCTTTCTTT. The chain recombines TRBV29-1 with TRBJ1-1, with TRBD1 matching over 9 bases. The J segment lost 1 base and the V segment lost 7 bases, leaving 4 bases of the junction unmatched. The V gene's germline CDR1 is SQVTM and CDR2 ANQGSEA. CDR3 size: 13 residues.

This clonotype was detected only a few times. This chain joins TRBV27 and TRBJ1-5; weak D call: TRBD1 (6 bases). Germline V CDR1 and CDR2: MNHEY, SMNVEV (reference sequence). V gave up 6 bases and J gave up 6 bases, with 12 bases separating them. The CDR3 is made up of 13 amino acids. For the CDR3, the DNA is TGTGCCAGCAGCTACAGGGTTCGTCAGCCCCAGCATTTT. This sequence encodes CASSYRVRQPQHF.

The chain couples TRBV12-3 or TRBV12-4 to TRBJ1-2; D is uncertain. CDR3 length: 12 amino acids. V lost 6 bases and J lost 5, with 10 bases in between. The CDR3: CASSRQEYGYTF. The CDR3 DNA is TGTGCCAGCAGCCGTCAAGAATATGGCTACACCTTC.

Here the CDR3 reads CASISGSLSDTQYF. The CDR3, as DNA: TGTGCCAGCATTAGCGGGAGCCTTTCAGATACGCAGTATTTT. The chain is built from TRBV28 and TRBJ2-3; 9 nucleotides line up with TRBD2. The V segment lost 7 bases and the J segment 4 bases; nucleotides outside the gene matches: 6. Germline V gene lookup returns CDR1 MDHEN and CDR2 SYDVKM. The CDR3 covers 14 residues.

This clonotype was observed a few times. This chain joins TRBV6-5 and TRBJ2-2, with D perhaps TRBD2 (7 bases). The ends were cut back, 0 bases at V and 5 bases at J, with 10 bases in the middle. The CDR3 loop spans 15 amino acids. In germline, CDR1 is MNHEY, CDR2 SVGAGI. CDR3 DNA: TGTGCCAGCAGTTACTCGGGAGGGGGGACCGGGGAGCTGTTTTTT. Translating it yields CASSYSGGGTGELFF.

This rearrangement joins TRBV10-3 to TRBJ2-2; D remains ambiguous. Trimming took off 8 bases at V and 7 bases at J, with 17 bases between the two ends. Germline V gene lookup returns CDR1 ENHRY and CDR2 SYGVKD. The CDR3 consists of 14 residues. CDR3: CAIGWLRKDGELFF. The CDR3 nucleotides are TGTGCCATCGGATGGTTACGGAAAGACGGGGAGCTGTTTTTT.

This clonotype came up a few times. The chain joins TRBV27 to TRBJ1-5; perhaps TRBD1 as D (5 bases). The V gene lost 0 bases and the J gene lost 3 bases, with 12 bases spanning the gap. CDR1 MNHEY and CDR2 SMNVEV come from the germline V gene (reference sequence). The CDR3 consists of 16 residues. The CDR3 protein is CASSLSGGADNQPQHF. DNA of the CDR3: TGTGCCAGCAGTTTATCCGGAGGGGCGGACAATCAGCCCCAGCATTTT.

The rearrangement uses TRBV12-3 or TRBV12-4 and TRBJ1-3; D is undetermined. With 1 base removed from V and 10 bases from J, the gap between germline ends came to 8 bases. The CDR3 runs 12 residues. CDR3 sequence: CASSLDSITIYF. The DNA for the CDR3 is TGTGCCAGCAGTTTAGACTCCATTACCATATATTTT.

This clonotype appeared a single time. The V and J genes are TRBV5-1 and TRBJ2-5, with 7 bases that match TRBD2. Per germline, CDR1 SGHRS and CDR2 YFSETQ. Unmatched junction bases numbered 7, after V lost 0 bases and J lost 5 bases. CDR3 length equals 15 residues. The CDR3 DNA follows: TGCGCCAGCAGCTTGGTGGATGGGAGGGGCGAGACCCAGTACTTC. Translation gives CASSLVDGRGETQYF.

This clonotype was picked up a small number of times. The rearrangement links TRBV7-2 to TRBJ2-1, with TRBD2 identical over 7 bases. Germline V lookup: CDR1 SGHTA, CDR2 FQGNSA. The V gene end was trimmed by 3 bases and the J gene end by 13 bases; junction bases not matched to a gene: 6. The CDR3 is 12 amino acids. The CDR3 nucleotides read TGTGCCAGCAGCTTCTTAGCGGGCACCCAGTTCTTC. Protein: CASSFLAGTQFF. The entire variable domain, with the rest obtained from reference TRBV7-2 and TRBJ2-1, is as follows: GAGVSQSPSNKVTEKGKDVELRCDPISGHTALYWYRQSLGQGLEFLIYFQGNSAPDKSGLPSDRFSAERTGGSVSTLTIQRTQQEDSAVYLCASSFLAGTQFFGPGTRLTVL.

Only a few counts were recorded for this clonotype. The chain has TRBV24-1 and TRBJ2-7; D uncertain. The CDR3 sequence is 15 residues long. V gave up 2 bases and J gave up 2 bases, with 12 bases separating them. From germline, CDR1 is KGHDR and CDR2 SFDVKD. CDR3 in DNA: TGTGCCACCAGTGATTCCTTAGGCAAAGCCTACGAGCAGTACGTC. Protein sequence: CATSDSLGKAYEQYV.

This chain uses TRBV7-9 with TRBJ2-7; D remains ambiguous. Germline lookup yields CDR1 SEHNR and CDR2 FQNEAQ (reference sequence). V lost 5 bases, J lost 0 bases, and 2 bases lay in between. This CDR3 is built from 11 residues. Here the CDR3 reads CASSISYEQYF. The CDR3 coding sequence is TGTGCCAGCAGCATCTCCTACGAGCAGTACTTC.

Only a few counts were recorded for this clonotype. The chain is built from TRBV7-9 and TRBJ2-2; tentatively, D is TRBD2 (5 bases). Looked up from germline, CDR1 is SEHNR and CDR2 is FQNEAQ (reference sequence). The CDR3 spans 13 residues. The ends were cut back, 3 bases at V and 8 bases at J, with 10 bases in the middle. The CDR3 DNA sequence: TGTGCCAGCAGCTTCCCGGGATTAGGGGAGCTGTTTTTT. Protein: CASSFPGLGELFF.

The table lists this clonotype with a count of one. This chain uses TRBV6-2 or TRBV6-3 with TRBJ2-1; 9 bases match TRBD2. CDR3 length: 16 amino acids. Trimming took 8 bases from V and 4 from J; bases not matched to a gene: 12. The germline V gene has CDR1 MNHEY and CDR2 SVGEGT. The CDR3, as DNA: TGTGCCAGCGGCCACACCAGCGGGAGGACATACAATGAGCAGTTCTTC. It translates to CASGHTSGRTYNEQFF.

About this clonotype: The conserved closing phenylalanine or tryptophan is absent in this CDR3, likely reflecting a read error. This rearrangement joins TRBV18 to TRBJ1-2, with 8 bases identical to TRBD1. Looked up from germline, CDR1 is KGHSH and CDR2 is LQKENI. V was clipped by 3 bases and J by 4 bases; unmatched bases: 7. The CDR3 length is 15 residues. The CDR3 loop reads CASSPGGQGGYGYTL. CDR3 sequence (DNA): TGTGCCAGCTCACCGGGAGGACAGGGTGGCTATGGCTACACCTTA.

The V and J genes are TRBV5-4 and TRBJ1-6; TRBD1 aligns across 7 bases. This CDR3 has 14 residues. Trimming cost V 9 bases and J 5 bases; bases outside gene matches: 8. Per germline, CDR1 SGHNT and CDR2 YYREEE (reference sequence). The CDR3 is CATQPGQNNSPLHF. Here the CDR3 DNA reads TGTGCCACTCAACCGGGACAGAATAATTCACCCCTCCACTTT. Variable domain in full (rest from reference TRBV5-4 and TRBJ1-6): ETGVTQSPTHLIKTRGQQVTLRCSSQSGHNTVSWYQQALGQGPQFIFQYYREEENGRGNFPPRFSGLQFPNYSSELNVNALELDDSALYLCATQPGQNNSPLHFGNGTRLTVT.

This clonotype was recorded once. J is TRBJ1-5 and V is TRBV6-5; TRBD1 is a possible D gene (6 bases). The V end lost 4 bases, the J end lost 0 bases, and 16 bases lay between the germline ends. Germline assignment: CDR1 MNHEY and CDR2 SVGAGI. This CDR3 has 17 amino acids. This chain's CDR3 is CASSSNRDALSNQPQHF. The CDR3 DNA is TGTGCCAGCAGTTCCAACAGGGATGCCCTTAGCAATCAGCCCCAGCATTTT.

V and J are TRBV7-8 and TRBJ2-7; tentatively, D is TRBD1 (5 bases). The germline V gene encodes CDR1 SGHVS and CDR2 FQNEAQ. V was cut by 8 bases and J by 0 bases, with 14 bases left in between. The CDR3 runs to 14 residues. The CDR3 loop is CASRIRDSSYEQYV. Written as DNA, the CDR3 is TGTGCCAGCCGAATACGAGACAGCTCCTACGAGCAGTACGTC.

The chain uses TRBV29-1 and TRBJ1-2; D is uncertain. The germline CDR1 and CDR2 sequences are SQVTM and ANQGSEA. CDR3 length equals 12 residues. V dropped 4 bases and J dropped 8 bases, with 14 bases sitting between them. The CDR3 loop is CSVVVSPSGYTF. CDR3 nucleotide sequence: TGCAGCGTTGTAGTCAGCCCCTCAGGCTACACCTTC.